The next 3 T cell receptor beta chains were all read from a single sample in a study of blood T cells in healthy people across ages. A J-beta primer mix and a sample-barcoded 5' primer were used in a second PCR of about 7 to 12 cycles. TCRdb passed the 5' RACE reads through MiXCR, listing each CDR3 protein once. The data hold hundreds of thousands of distinct CDR3 sequences, with 35% to 40% observed a single time. Sequenced sample: blood. Every receptor here comes from a man aged 18 to 35 in good health.

The rearrangement uses TRBV12-3 or TRBV12-4 and TRBJ2-1; D unresolved. CDR3 length: 13 amino acids. V was trimmed by 1 base and J by 3 bases, leaving 4 bases between them. The CDR3 DNA follows: TGTGCCAGCAGTTTAGACAACTACAATGAGCAGTTCTTC. As protein: CASSLDNYNEQFF.

In regard to this clonotype: The conserved closing phenylalanine or tryptophan is absent in this CDR3, likely reflecting a read error. The chain employs TRBV20-1 and TRBJ1-1; D is possibly TRBD1 (6 bases). This CDR3 has 15 amino acids. Germline values: CDR1 DFQATT, CDR2 SNEGSKA (reference sequence). Trimming left V 0 bases short and J 2 bases short, with 13 bases between. CDR3 in DNA: TGCAGTGCTAGAGATCGCCGAGGGGGTAACACTGAAGCTTTCCTT. Amino acids: CSARDRRGGNTEAFL.

This clonotype came up many times. This chain links TRBV10-3 with TRBJ2-1; possibly TRBD1 for D (5 bases). V was shortened by 4 bases and J by 2 bases, with 6 bases between the two germline ends. From germline, CDR1 is ENHRY and CDR2 SYGVKD. This CDR3 is 13 amino acids long. The CDR3 DNA follows: TGTGCCATCAGTGGACAGCCCTACAATGAGCAGTTCTTC. Translated, it gives CAISGQPYNEQFF.